The rows below give T cell receptor beta chains drawn from one sample of a study of B cell selection in AIRE deficiency. Clones were sequenced by immunoSEQ multiplex PCR, and TCRdb holds only the in-frame ones, with some missing. This sample has roughly 22,000 clones, with around 93% found just once. The sequencing input was Tregs sorted from PBMCs. These receptors originate from a human donor with AIRE deficiency. Both conserved end residues are part of each CDR3. The D gene is left open where the match is weak. Clone sizes are given selectively: once, few, many, or a class where the clone is expanded.

clone size: -; D gene: -; V gene: TRBV5-4; CDR3 length: 13; J gene: TRBJ2-7; CDR3 protein: CASSAGLSGEQYF; CDR3 DNA: TGTGCCAGCAGCGCGGGACTGTCAGGCGAGCAGTACTTC
clone size: -; D gene: -; V gene: TRBV11-3; CDR3 length: 15; J gene: TRBJ1-3; CDR3 protein: CASNGDRGSGNTIYF; CDR3 DNA: TGTGCCAGCAATGGGGACCGAGGCTCTGGAAACACCATATATTTT
clone size: -; D gene: -; V gene: TRBV28; CDR3 length: 15; J gene: TRBJ2-1; CDR3 protein: CASSFQRARHNEQFF; CDR3 DNA: TGTGCCAGCAGTTTCCAGCGGGCGAGGCACAATGAGCAGTTCTTC
clone size: -; D gene: TRBD1; V gene: TRBV6-6; CDR3 length: 15; J gene: TRBJ2-7; CDR3 protein: CASSFQGARFNEQYF; CDR3 DNA: TGTGCCAGCAGTTTCCAGGGGGCGCGTTTTAACGAGCAGTACTTC
clone size: -; D gene: -; V gene: TRBV27; CDR3 length: 11; J gene: TRBJ2-3; CDR3 protein: CASSGRLRQYF; CDR3 DNA: TGTGCCAGCAGCGGCCGACTTCGGCAGTATTTT
clone size: -; D gene: -; V gene: TRBV7-2; CDR3 length: 15; J gene: TRBJ1-4; CDR3 protein: CASTWELATNEKLFF; CDR3 DNA: TGTGCCAGCACATGGGAATTAGCAACTAATGAAAAACTGTTTTTT
clone size: -; D gene: TRBD1; V gene: TRBV28; CDR3 length: 15; J gene: TRBJ1-5; CDR3 protein: CASSLGTGFNQPQHF; CDR3 DNA: TGTGCCAGCAGTCTGGGGACAGGGTTCAATCAGCCCCAGCATTTT
clone size: -; D gene: TRBD1; V gene: TRBV28; CDR3 length: 13; J gene: TRBJ1-1; CDR3 protein: CASSLGTGHVAFF; CDR3 DNA: TGTGCCAGCAGTTTAGGGACAGGGCACGTCGCTTTCTTT
clone size: -; D gene: -; V gene: TRBV7-9; CDR3 length: 12; J gene: TRBJ2-3; CDR3 protein: CASSLAADTQYF; CDR3 DNA: TGTGCCAGCAGCTTAGCCGCAGATACGCAGTATTTT
clone size: -; D gene: -; V gene: TRBV11-2; CDR3 length: 15; J gene: TRBJ2-4; CDR3 protein: CASSTRVGAKNIQYF; CDR3 DNA: TGTGCCAGCAGCACCCGCGTGGGGGCCAAAAACATTCAGTACTTC
clone size: -; D gene: -; V gene: TRBV6-5; CDR3 length: 14; J gene: TRBJ2-1; CDR3 protein: CASSPRLLGGEQFF; CDR3 DNA: TGTGCCAGCAGTCCCAGACTCCTCGGGGGTGAGCAGTTCTTC
clone size: -; D gene: TRBD2; V gene: TRBV29-1; CDR3 length: 14; J gene: TRBJ2-1; CDR3 protein: CSVRAGAFDNEQFF; CDR3 DNA: TGCAGCGTTCGAGCGGGAGCTTTCGACAATGAGCAGTTCTTC
clone size: -; D gene: -; V gene: TRBV7-2; CDR3 length: 15; J gene: TRBJ1-1; CDR3 protein: CASTLGGSVNTEAFF; CDR3 DNA: TGTGCCAGCACCCTAGGGGGTAGCGTGAACACTGAAGCTTTCTTT
clone size: medium-sized; D gene: -; V gene: TRBV2; CDR3 length: 13; J gene: TRBJ2-1; CDR3 protein: CASIPETYNEQFF; CDR3 DNA: TGTGCCAGCATCCCGGAAACTTACAATGAGCAGTTCTTC
clone size: -; D gene: -; V gene: TRBV6-6; CDR3 length: 15; J gene: TRBJ1-3; CDR3 protein: CASQNLQGFGNTIYF; CDR3 DNA: TGTGCCAGCCAAAACCTCCAGGGTTTCGGAAACACCATATATTTT
clone size: -; D gene: -; V gene: TRBV2; CDR3 length: 16; J gene: TRBJ1-1; CDR3 protein: CASSGRQINMNTEAFF; CDR3 DNA: TGTGCCAGCAGCGGGCGACAGATCAACATGAACACTGAAGCTTTCTTT
clone size: -; D gene: -; V gene: TRBV5-4; CDR3 length: 12; J gene: TRBJ2-7; CDR3 protein: CASSLADDEQYF; CDR3 DNA: TGTGCCAGCAGCTTGGCGGATGACGAGCAGTACTTC
clone size: -; D gene: TRBD2; V gene: TRBV7-3; CDR3 length: 14; J gene: TRBJ2-5; CDR3 protein: CASSPGGNLETQYF; CDR3 DNA: TGTGCCAGCAGCCCGGGAGGGAACCTAGAGACCCAGTACTTC
clone size: -; D gene: -; V gene: TRBV19; CDR3 length: 13; J gene: TRBJ2-2; CDR3 protein: CASNLRGTGELFF; CDR3 DNA: TGTGCCAGTAATTTGAGGGGAACCGGGGAGCTGTTTTTT
clone size: -; D gene: -; V gene: TRBV5-1; CDR3 length: 16; J gene: TRBJ2-1; CDR3 protein: CASSLAPGNSYNEQFF; CDR3 DNA: TGCGCCAGCAGCTTGGCCCCCGGCAACTCCTACAATGAGCAGTTCTTC
clone size: -; D gene: TRBD1; V gene: TRBV10-3; CDR3 length: 18; J gene: TRBJ1-5; CDR3 protein: CAISESPLGQGSPQPQHF; CDR3 DNA: TGTGCCATCAGTGAGTCCCCGCTTGGACAGGGCTCGCCTCAGCCCCAGCATTTT
clone size: -; D gene: -; V gene: TRBV28; CDR3 length: 11; J gene: TRBJ2-4; CDR3 protein: CASSSGNIQYF; CDR3 DNA: TGTGCCAGCAGTTCCGGGAACATTCAGTACTTC
clone size: -; D gene: -; V gene: TRBV7-6; CDR3 length: 18; J gene: TRBJ2-5; CDR3 protein: CASSPPGGLAGRQETQYF; CDR3 DNA: TGTGCCAGCAGCCCACCGGGCGGGCTAGCAGGGAGACAAGAGACCCAGTACTTC
clone size: -; D gene: -; V gene: TRBV10-3; CDR3 length: 15; J gene: TRBJ2-3; CDR3 protein: CAISDQGKGTDTQYF; CDR3 DNA: TGTGCCATCAGTGACCAGGGGAAGGGGACAGATACGCAGTATTTT
clone size: -; D gene: -; V gene: TRBV4-2; CDR3 length: 14; J gene: TRBJ2-7; CDR3 protein: CASSQVPGVGEQYF; CDR3 DNA: TGTGCCAGCAGCCAAGTACCAGGGGTCGGCGAGCAGTACTTC
clone size: -; D gene: TRBD2; V gene: TRBV2; CDR3 length: 12; J gene: TRBJ2-3; CDR3 protein: CASSVSGITQYF; CDR3 DNA: TGTGCCAGCAGCGTTAGCGGGATTACGCAGTATTTT
clone size: -; D gene: -; V gene: TRBV2; CDR3 length: 17; J gene: TRBJ1-3; CDR3 protein: CASKDPGHPNSGNTIYF; CDR3 DNA: TGTGCCTCCAAGGACCCGGGACACCCGAACTCTGGAAACACCATATATTTT
clone size: few; D gene: -; V gene: TRBV10-3; CDR3 length: 10; J gene: TRBJ1-2; CDR3 protein: CAIKGYGYTF; CDR3 DNA: TGTGCCATCAAAGGCTATGGCTACACCTTC
clone size: -; D gene: TRBD1; V gene: TRBV5-5; CDR3 length: 15; J gene: TRBJ2-7; CDR3 protein: CASSFERTGAYEQYF; CDR3 DNA: TGTGCCAGCAGCTTCGAAAGGACAGGGGCCTACGAGCAGTACTTC
clone size: -; D gene: -; V gene: TRBV19; CDR3 length: 14; J gene: TRBJ2-3; CDR3 protein: CASSIEPLGDTQYF; CDR3 DNA: TGTGCCAGTAGTATAGAACCTCTAGGGGATACGCAGTATTTT
clone size: -; D gene: TRBD1; V gene: TRBV5-1; CDR3 length: 14; J gene: TRBJ1-2; CDR3 protein: CASSLDQGAYGYTF; CDR3 DNA: TGCGCCAGCAGCTTGGACCAGGGGGCCTATGGCTACACCTTC
clone size: -; D gene: -; V gene: TRBV19; CDR3 length: 12; J gene: TRBJ1-3; CDR3 protein: CASRSDVNTIYF; CDR3 DNA: TGTGCCAGTAGATCGGACGTAAACACCATATATTTT
clone size: -; D gene: -; V gene: TRBV11-2; CDR3 length: 16; J gene: TRBJ1-5; CDR3 protein: CASSYNSLYSNQPQHF; CDR3 DNA: TGTGCCAGCAGCTATAACAGTCTTTATAGCAATCAGCCCCAGCATTTT
clone size: -; D gene: -; V gene: TRBV6-6; CDR3 length: 12; J gene: TRBJ2-1; CDR3 protein: CASSTRAHEQFF; CDR3 DNA: TGTGCCAGCAGTACTCGGGCACATGAGCAGTTCTTC
clone size: -; D gene: TRBD2; V gene: TRBV4-3; CDR3 length: 19; J gene: TRBJ2-6; CDR3 protein: CASSQEVGLARAGANVLTF; CDR3 DNA: TGCGCCAGCAGCCAAGAGGTGGGACTAGCTAGGGCTGGGGCCAACGTCCTGACTTTC
clone size: -; D gene: -; V gene: TRBV4-3; CDR3 length: 16; J gene: TRBJ2-1; CDR3 protein: CASSHLMGGQHNEQFF; CDR3 DNA: TGCGCCAGCAGCCACCTCATGGGGGGACAGCACAATGAGCAGTTCTTC
clone size: -; D gene: -; V gene: TRBV28; CDR3 length: 14; J gene: TRBJ2-5; CDR3 protein: CASSWVRDQETQYF; CDR3 DNA: TGTGCCAGCAGCTGGGTGAGAGACCAAGAGACCCAGTACTTC
clone size: -; D gene: -; V gene: TRBV28; CDR3 length: 17; J gene: TRBJ1-5; CDR3 protein: CASSRLGAGGSNQPQHF; CDR3 DNA: TGTGCCAGCAGCCGCCTCGGGGCCGGTGGTAGCAATCAGCCCCAGCATTTT
clone size: -; D gene: -; V gene: TRBV5-5; CDR3 length: 15; J gene: TRBJ1-1; CDR3 protein: CASSSLIQVNTEAFF; CDR3 DNA: TGTGCCAGCAGTTCCCTGATACAGGTAAACACTGAAGCTTTCTTT
clone size: -; D gene: TRBD1; V gene: TRBV7-9; CDR3 length: 15; J gene: TRBJ2-7; CDR3 protein: CASSLGQASSYEQYF; CDR3 DNA: TGTGCCAGCAGCCTTGGACAGGCCTCCTCCTACGAGCAGTACTTC
clone size: -; D gene: -; V gene: TRBV4-1; CDR3 length: 14; J gene: TRBJ2-7; CDR3 protein: CASSQAAGFSEQYF; CDR3 DNA: TGCGCCAGCAGCCAAGCGGCCGGGTTCTCCGAGCAGTACTTC
clone size: -; D gene: -; V gene: TRBV6-1; CDR3 length: 15; J gene: TRBJ1-1; CDR3 protein: CASSGGLGGNTEAFF; CDR3 DNA: TGTGCCAGCAGTGGAGGACTGGGGGGGAACACTGAAGCTTTCTTT
clone size: -; D gene: -; V gene: TRBV10-3; CDR3 length: 15; J gene: TRBJ1-3; CDR3 protein: CAINTGPASGNTIYF; CDR3 DNA: TGTGCCATTAACACCGGACCCGCCTCTGGAAACACCATATATTTT
clone size: -; D gene: -; V gene: TRBV10-3; CDR3 length: 15; J gene: TRBJ2-7; CDR3 protein: CAISEGASRIYEQYF; CDR3 DNA: TGTGCCATCAGTGAGGGCGCTTCCCGAATCTACGAGCAGTACTTC
clone size: -; D gene: TRBD2; V gene: TRBV9; CDR3 length: 16; J gene: TRBJ2-1; CDR3 protein: CASSPEGTSGSHEQFF; CDR3 DNA: TGTGCCAGCAGCCCCGAGGGGACTAGCGGGAGCCATGAGCAGTTCTTC
clone size: -; D gene: -; V gene: TRBV10-3; CDR3 length: 17; J gene: TRBJ1-2; CDR3 protein: CAISAVKDLVEDYGYTF; CDR3 DNA: TGTGCCATCAGTGCAGTGAAGGACCTGGTGGAGGACTATGGCTACACCTTC
clone size: -; D gene: TRBD1; V gene: TRBV7-3; CDR3 length: 16; J gene: TRBJ1-6; CDR3 protein: CASSLQGASGNSPLHF; CDR3 DNA: TGTGCCAGCAGCTTACAGGGGGCAAGTGGTAATTCACCCCTCCACTTT